The clone carrying this TCR beta chain has a handful of counts. This sample stems from a study of early T cells in non-severe SARS-CoV-2 infection. TCRdb ran MiXCR on the 5' RACE reads and lists one entry per CDR3 protein. The sample records fewer than 120,000 distinct CDR3 sequences, 10% to 15% being singletons. CDR1 and CDR2 from the germline V gene are MNHNS and SASEGT. Trimming stripped 5 bases from V and 6 bases from J, with 19 bases between. This CDR3 region has 15 residues. The receptor's source is an adult who was a healthcare worker with PCR-confirmed SARS-CoV-2 infection or an uninfected control (not recorded which). The material sequenced was whole blood, taken at baseline. This chain connects TRBV6-1 to TRBJ1-1; D is unclear. The CDR3 nucleotides read TGTGCCAGCAGTACGGGTTTATCTCCCTGGCCTGAAGCTTTCTTT. Translated: CASSTGLSPWPEAFF.